This TCR beta chain stems from a study of T cell changes during pregnancy in multiple sclerosis. The table came from immunoSEQ multiplex PCR; TCRdb's copy has only in-frame clones and leaves some out. There are approximately 84,000 clones in the sample; less than 95% occur only once, and 2.5% lies in the top ten. Germline lookup yields CDR1 SGHDT and CDR2 YYEEEE. Trimming at V came to 4 bases and at J to 4 bases, leaving 16 bases not matched to a gene. CDR3 length: 18 amino acids. The input for sequencing was peripheral blood, taken in the third trimester of pregnancy. The receptor was derived from a female donor with multiple sclerosis, enrolled in a pregnancy study. The chain combines TRBV5-6 with TRBJ2-3, with 9 bases aligning to TRBD2. CDR3 DNA sequence: TGTGCCAGCAGCCCGACCCCTGCTAGCGGGAAGGCCCCAGATACGCAGTATTTT. Protein sequence: CASSPTPASGKAPDTQYF.